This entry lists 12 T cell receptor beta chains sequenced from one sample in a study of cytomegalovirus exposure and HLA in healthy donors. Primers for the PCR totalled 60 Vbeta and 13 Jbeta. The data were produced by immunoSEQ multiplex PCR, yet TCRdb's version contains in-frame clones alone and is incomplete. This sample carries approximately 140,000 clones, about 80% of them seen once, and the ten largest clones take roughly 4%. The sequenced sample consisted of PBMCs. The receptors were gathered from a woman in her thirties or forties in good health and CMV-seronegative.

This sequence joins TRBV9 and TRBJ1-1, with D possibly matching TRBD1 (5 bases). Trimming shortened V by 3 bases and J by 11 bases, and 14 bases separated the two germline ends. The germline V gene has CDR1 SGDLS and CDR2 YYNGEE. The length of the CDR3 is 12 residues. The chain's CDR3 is CASSAGGDKAFF. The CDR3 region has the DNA TGTGCCAGCAGCGCCGGGGGGGATAAGGCTTTCTTT.

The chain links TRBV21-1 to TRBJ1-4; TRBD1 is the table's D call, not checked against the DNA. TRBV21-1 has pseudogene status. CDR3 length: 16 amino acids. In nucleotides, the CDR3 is TGTGCCAGCTCTGAAAAGCCGACAGGGATTAGTGAAAAACTGTTTTTT. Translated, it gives CASSEKPTGISEKLFF.

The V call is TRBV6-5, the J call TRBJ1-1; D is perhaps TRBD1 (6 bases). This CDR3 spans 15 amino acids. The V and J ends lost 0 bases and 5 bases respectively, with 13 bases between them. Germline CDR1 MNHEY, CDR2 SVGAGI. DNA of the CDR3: TGTGCCAGCAGTTACTCAGCAGGGGTCGGTACTGAAGCTTTCTTT. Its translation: CASSYSAGVGTEAFF.

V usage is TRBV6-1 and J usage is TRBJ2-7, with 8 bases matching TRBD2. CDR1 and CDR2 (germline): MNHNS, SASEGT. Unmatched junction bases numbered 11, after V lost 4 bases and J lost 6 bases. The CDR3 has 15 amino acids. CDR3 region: CASSARGGALSEQYF. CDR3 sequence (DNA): TGTGCCAGCAGTGCCCGGGGGGGGGCGCTGAGCGAGCAGTACTTC.

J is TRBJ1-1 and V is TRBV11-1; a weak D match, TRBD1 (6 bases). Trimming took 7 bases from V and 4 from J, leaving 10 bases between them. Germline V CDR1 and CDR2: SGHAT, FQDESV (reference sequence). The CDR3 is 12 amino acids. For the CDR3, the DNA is TGTGCCAGCATCCAACAGGGCACTGAAGCTTTCTTT. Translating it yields CASIQQGTEAFF.

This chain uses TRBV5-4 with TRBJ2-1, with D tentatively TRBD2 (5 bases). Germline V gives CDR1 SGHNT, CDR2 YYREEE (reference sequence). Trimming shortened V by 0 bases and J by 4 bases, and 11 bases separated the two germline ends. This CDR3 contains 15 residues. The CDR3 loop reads CASSLEASRYNEQFF. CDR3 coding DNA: TGTGCCAGCAGCTTGGAGGCTAGCAGGTACAATGAGCAGTTCTTC.

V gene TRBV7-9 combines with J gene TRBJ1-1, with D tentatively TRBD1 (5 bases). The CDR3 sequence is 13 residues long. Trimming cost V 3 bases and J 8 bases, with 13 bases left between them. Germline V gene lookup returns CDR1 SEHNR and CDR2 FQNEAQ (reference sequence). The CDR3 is CASSLGGAYEAFF. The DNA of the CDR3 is TGTGCCAGCAGCTTGGGGGGAGCGTACGAAGCTTTCTTT. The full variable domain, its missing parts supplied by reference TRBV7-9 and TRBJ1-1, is DTGVSQNPRHKITKRGQNVTFRCDPISEHNRLYWYRQTLGQGPEFLTYFQNEAQLEKSRLLSDRFSAERPKGSFSTLEIQRTEQGDSAMYLCASSLGGAYEAFFGQGTRLTVV.

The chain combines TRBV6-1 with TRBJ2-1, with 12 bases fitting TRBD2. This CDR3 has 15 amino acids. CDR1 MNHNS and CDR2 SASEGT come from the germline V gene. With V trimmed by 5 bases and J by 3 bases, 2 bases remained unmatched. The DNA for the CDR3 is TGTGCCAGCAGTCGGACTAGCGGGGACTACAATGAGCAGTTCTTC. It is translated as CASSRTSGDYNEQFF.

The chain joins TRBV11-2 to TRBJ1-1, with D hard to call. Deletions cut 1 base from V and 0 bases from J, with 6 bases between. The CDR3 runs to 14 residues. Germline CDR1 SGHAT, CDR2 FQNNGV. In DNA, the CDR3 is TGTGCCAGCAGCTTAGTGTCCATGAACACTGAAGCTTTCTTT. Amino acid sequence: CASSLVSMNTEAFF.

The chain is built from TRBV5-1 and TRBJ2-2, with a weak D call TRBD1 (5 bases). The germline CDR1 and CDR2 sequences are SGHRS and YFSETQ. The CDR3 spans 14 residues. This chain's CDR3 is CASSGGQTTGELFF. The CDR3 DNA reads TGCGCTTCATCGGGTGGACAAACAACCGGGGAGCTGTTTTTT.

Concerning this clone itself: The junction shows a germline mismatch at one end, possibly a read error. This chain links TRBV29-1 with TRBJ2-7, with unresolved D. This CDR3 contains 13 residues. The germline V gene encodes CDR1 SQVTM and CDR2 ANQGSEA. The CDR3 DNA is TGCAGCGTTGTATTCGGCAGGTTCTACGCGCAGTACTTC. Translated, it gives CSVVFGRFYAQYF.

The CDR3 bases are TGTGCCAGCAGCCCCCTGGACCCCGGGACAGGGTATACTGCTGGAAACACCATATATTTT. Protein sequence: CASSPLDPGTGYTAGNTIYF. The chain combines TRBV7-3 with TRBJ1-3, with 9 nucleotides matching TRBD1. Germline lookup yields CDR1 SGHTA and CDR2 FQGTGA. The CDR3 spans 20 residues. The trim removed 5 bases at V and 2 bases at J, leaving 19 bases unmatched.